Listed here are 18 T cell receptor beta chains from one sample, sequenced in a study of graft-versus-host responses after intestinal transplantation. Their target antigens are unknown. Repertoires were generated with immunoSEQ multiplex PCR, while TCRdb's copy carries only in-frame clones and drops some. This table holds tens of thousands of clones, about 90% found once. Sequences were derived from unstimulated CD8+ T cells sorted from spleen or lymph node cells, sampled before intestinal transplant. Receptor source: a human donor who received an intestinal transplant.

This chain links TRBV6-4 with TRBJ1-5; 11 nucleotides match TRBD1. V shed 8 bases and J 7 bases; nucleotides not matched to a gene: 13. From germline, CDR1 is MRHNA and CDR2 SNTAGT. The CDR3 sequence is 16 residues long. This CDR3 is CASLRGGQGAGQPQHF. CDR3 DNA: TGTGCCAGCTTGAGGGGAGGACAGGGGGCAGGGCAGCCCCAGCATTTT.

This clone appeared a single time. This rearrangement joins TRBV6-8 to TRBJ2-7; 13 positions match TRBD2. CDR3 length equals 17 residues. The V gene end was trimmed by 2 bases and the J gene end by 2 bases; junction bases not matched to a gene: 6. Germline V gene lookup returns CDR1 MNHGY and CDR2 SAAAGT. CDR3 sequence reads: CASSYPRTSGGPYEQYF. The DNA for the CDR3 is TGTGCCAGCAGTTACCCAAGGACTAGCGGGGGCCCCTACGAGCAGTACTTC.

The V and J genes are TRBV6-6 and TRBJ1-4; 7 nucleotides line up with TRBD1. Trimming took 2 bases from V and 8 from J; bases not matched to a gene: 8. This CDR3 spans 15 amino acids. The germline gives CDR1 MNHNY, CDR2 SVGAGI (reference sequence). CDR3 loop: CASSYGGTVGEKLFF. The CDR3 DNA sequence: TGTGCCAGCAGTTACGGGGGGACAGTAGGCGAAAAACTGTTTTTT.

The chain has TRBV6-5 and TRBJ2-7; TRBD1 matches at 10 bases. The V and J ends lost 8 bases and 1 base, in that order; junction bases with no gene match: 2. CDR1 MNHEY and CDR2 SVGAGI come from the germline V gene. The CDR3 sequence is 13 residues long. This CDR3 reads CASWTGGSYEQYF. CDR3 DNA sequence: TGTGCCAGCTGGACAGGGGGGTCCTACGAGCAGTACTTC.

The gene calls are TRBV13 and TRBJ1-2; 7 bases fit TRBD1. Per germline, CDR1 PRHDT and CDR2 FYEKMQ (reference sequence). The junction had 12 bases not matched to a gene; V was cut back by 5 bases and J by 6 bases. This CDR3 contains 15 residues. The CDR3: CASSGPTGEAHGYTF. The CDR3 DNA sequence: TGTGCCAGCAGCGGACCCACAGGGGAAGCCCATGGCTACACCTTC.

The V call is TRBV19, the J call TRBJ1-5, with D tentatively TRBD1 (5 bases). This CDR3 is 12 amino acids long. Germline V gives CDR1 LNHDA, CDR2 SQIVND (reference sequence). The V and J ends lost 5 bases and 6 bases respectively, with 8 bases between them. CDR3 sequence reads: CASSLGGQPQHF. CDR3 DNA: TGTGCCAGTAGTCTGGGGGGTCAGCCCCAGCATTTT.

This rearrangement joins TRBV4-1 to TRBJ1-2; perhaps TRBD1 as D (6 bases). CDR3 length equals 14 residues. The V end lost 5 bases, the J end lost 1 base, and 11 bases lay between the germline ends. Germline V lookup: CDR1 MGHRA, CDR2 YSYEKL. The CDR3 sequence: CASSVTGNNYGYTF. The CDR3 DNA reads TGCGCCAGCAGCGTAACAGGGAATAACTATGGCTACACCTTC.

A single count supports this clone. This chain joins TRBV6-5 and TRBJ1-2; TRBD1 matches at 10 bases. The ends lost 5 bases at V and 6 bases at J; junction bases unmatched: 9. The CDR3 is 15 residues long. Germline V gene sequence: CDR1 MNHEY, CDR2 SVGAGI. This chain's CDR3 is CASSKPGQGMDGYTF. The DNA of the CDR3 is TGTGCCAGCAGTAAGCCGGGACAGGGGATGGATGGCTACACCTTC.

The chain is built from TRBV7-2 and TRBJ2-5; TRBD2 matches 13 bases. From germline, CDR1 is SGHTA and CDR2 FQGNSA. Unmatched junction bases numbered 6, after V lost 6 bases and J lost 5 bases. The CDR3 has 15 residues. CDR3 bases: TGTGCCAGCAGGCCAGGGACTAGCGGGGCGGAGACCCAGTACTTC. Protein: CASRPGTSGAETQYF.

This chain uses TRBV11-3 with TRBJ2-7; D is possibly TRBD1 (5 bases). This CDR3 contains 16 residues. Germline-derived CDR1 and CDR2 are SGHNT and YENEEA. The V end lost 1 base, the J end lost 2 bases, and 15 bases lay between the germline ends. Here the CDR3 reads CASSLVGLGAPYEQYF. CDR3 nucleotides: TGTGCCAGCAGCTTAGTGGGCCTTGGGGCCCCCTACGAGCAGTACTTC.

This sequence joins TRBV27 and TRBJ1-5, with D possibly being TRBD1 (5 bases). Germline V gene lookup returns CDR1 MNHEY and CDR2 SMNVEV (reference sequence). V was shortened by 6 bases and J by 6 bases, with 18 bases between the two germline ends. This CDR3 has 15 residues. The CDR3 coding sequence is TGTGCCAGCAGCCCCGCGGCAGGGTGGGGTCAGCCCCAGCATTTT. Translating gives CASSPAAGWGQPQHF.

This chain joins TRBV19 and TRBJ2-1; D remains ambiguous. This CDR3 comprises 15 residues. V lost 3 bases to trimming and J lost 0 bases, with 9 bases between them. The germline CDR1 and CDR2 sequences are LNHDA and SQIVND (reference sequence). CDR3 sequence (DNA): TGTGCCAGTAGTATGGGCATCGGCTCCTACAATGAGCAGTTCTTC. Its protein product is CASSMGIGSYNEQFF.

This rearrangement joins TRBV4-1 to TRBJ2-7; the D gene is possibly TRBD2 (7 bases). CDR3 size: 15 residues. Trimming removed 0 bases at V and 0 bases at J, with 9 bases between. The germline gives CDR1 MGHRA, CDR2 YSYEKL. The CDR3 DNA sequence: TGCGCCAGCAGCCAAGACGGGGGGCCCTCCTACGAGCAGTACTTC. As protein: CASSQDGGPSYEQYF.

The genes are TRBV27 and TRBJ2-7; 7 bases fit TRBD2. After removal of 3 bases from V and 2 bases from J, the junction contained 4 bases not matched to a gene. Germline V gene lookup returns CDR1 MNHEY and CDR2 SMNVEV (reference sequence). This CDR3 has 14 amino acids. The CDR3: CASSFGLGTYEQYF. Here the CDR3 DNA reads TGTGCCAGCAGTTTCGGACTAGGCACCTACGAGCAGTACTTC.

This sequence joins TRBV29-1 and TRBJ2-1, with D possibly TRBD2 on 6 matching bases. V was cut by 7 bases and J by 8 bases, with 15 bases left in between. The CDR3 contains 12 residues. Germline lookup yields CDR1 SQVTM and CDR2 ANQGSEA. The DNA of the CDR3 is TGCAGCGGGAACCGGGACTTCGATGAGCAGTTCTTC. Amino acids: CSGNRDFDEQFF.

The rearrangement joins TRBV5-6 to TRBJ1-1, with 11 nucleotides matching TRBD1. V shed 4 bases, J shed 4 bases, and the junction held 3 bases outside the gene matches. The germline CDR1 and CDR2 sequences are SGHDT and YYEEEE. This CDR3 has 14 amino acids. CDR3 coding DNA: TGTGCCAGCAGCCCCGGGACAGGGGGCACTGAAGCTTTCTTT. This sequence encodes CASSPGTGGTEAFF.

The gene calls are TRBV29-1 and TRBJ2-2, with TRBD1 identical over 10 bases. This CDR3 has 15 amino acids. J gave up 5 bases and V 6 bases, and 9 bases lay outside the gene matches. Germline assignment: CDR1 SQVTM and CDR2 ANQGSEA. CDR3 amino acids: CSVGGGQGGTGELFF. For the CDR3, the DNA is TGCAGCGTCGGGGGAGGACAGGGGGGGACCGGGGAGCTGTTTTTT.

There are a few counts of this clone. The CDR3 region is CASSLPSDEQYF. The CDR3 DNA reads as TGTGCCAGCAGCTTGCCTAGTGACGAGCAGTACTTC. This chain connects TRBV5-6 to TRBJ2-7; D call uncertain. Germline lookup yields CDR1 SGHDT and CDR2 YYEEEE. Trimming shortened V by 1 base and J by 5 bases, and 7 bases separated the two germline ends. The CDR3 spans 12 residues.